These 17 T cell receptor beta chains came from one sample sequenced in a study of T-cell reconstitution after alpha-beta-depleted transplantation in children. This sample's TCRbeta library carried unique molecular identifier barcodes. TCRdb re-derived calls from the PCR reads in MiXCR, one entry per CDR3 protein. The sample records approximately 300,000 distinct CDR3 sequences, 11% being singletons. The source was peripheral blood, collected 180 days after TCRalphabeta/CD19-depleted stem cell transplant. These receptors came from a male patient between 2 and 15 years old who had a stem cell transplant for chronic granulomatous disease, so the T cells may come from the graft donor.

This clonotype was counted at least ten times. V gene TRBV7-9 combines with J gene TRBJ2-3; D remains ambiguous. V was clipped by 1 base and J by 1 base, with 12 bases between them. Germline lookup yields CDR1 SEHNR and CDR2 FQNEAQ (reference sequence). The CDR3 is made up of 16 amino acids. The CDR3 DNA reads as TGTGCCAGCAGCTTAGGGTTATTCGACCGCACAGATACGCAGTATTTT. Its protein is CASSLGLFDRTDTQYF.

Ten or more counts support this clonotype. The CDR3 region is CASSLQGTSEAFF. The CDR3 nucleotides read TGTGCCAGCAGCTTACAGGGGACCTCTGAAGCTTTCTTT. V is TRBV5-6 and J is TRBJ1-1, with TRBD1 identical over 7 bases. V lost 2 bases, J lost 6 bases, and 4 bases stayed unmatched. CDR3 length: 13 amino acids. CDR1 is SGHDT, CDR2 YYEEEE, per germline.

Ten or more counts support this clonotype. The chain recombines TRBV6-2 or TRBV6-3 with TRBJ2-5; D is tentatively TRBD1 or TRBD2 (5 bases each). The CDR3 has 15 residues. CDR1 is MNHEY, CDR2 SVGEGT, per germline. The V end lost 1 base, the J end lost 0 bases, and 9 bases lay between the germline ends. CDR3 sequence reads: CASSYWGNHQETQYF. CDR3 bases: TGTGCCAGCAGTTACTGGGGGAACCACCAAGAGACCCAGTACTTC.

At least ten counts were recorded for this clonotype. CDR3 DNA sequence: TGTGCCAGCAGGGGCCATAGCTCTGGGGCCAACGTCCTGACTTTC. Its translation: CASRGHSSGANVLTF. This sequence joins TRBV28 and TRBJ2-6; no reliable D call. Trimming stripped 6 bases from V and 0 bases from J, with 9 bases between. This CDR3 has 15 amino acids. Germline CDR1 MDHEN, CDR2 SYDVKM. The variable domain in full, completed from reference TRBV28 and TRBJ2-6, reads DVKVTQSSRYLVKRTGEKVFLECVQDMDHENMFWYRQDPGLGLRLIYFSYDVKMKEKGDIPEGYSVSREKKERFSLILESASTNQTSMYLCASRGHSSGANVLTFGAGSRLTVL.

As regards this clonotype: This may be a read error: a much more frequent sequence differs by one nucleotide. This chain joins TRBV20-1 and TRBJ2-1, with D tentatively TRBD1 (6 bases). The CDR3 sequence is 11 residues long. Per germline, CDR1 DFQATT and CDR2 SNEGSKA (reference sequence). Trimming pared 3 bases from V and 10 bases from J, leaving 10 bases between. The CDR3 here is CSARERGEQFF. CDR3 DNA: TGCAGTGCTAGGGAGAGGGGGGAGCAGTTCTTC.

This clonotype was seen many times. The CDR3 coding sequence is TGTGCCAGCAGCCGCGGACTAGCGGGCCGCACAGATACGCAGTATTTT. Protein sequence: CASSRGLAGRTDTQYF. The chain combines TRBV12-3 or TRBV12-4 with TRBJ2-3; 11 nucleotides align to TRBD2. V lost 6 bases, J lost 1 base, and 6 bases stayed unmatched. The CDR3 has 16 amino acids.

This clonotype appeared many times. The chain has TRBV19 and TRBJ2-1, with D unclear. V lost 2 bases to trimming and J lost 2 bases, with 10 bases between them. Germline CDR1 LNHDA, CDR2 SQIVND (reference sequence). The CDR3 sequence is 15 residues long. The CDR3 region has the DNA TGTGCCAGTAGTATAAGATCGAGGACCTACAATGAGCAGTTCTTC. Its protein is CASSIRSRTYNEQFF. The variable domain in full, completed from reference TRBV19 and TRBJ2-1, reads DGGITQSPKYLFRKEGQNVTLSCEQNLNHDAMYWYRQDPGQGLRLIYYSQIVNDFQKGDIAEGYSVSREKKESFPLTVTSAQKNPTAFYLCASSIRSRTYNEQFFGPGTRLTVL.

This clonotype qualifies as medium-sized. The J gene is TRBJ1-5, the V gene TRBV20-1, with TRBD1 matching 11 bases. Trimming cost V 2 bases and J 2 bases; bases outside gene matches: 5. CDR1 is DFQATT and CDR2 is SNEGSKA in the germline V gene (reference sequence). CDR3 length equals 16 residues. The CDR3, as DNA: TGCAGTGCTAGAACCCCGGGACAGGGGGGCAATCAGCCCCAGCATTTT. Its translation is CSARTPGQGGNQPQHF.

This clonotype was recorded many times. The rearrangement joins TRBV5-1 to TRBJ2-5, with 10 bases identical to TRBD2. Per the germline V gene, CDR1 is SGHRS and CDR2 is YFSETQ. This CDR3 is built from 17 residues. V was clipped by 4 bases and J by 1 base; unmatched bases: 10. The chain's CDR3 is CASSPRIAGGSQETQYF. In DNA, the CDR3 is TGCGCCAGCAGCCCACGGATAGCGGGGGGCTCCCAAGAGACCCAGTACTTC.

This clonotype was found many times. This chain links TRBV12-3 or TRBV12-4 with TRBJ2-5; the D is unclear. V was pared by 3 bases and J by 5 bases, with 13 bases between. This CDR3 is built from 14 residues. This CDR3 is CASSFSGRSETQYF. The CDR3 bases are TGTGCCAGCAGTTTTTCGGGCAGGTCGGAGACCCAGTACTTC.

As concerns this clonotype: A read error may explain this, as a much larger clone is one base away. The chain recombines TRBV12-3 or TRBV12-4 with TRBJ2-7, with D unclear. This CDR3 is built from 14 residues. CDR3 bases: TGTGCCAGCAGTTTTCTGCAGAGCTCCTACGCGCAGTACTTC. Residues: CASSFLQSSYAQYF.

This clonotype was found many times. The chain links TRBV27 to TRBJ1-2, with 7 bases aligning to TRBD1. Germline trimming cut 5 bases from V and 8 bases from J; bases unmatched to any gene: 8. The germline gives CDR1 MNHEY, CDR2 SMNVEV (reference sequence). This CDR3 is built from 13 residues. The CDR3 coding sequence is TGTGCCAGCAGTCCCCACAGGGGACAGGGCTACACCTTC. It is translated as CASSPHRGQGYTF.

This clonotype was recorded at least ten times. V is TRBV20-1 and J is TRBJ1-1; 10 positions agree with TRBD1. The J segment lost 0 bases and the V segment lost 4 bases, leaving 5 bases of the junction unmatched. This CDR3 is 15 amino acids long. The germline V gene encodes CDR1 DFQATT and CDR2 SNEGSKA (reference sequence). This CDR3 is CSAIGTGVMNTEAFF. The DNA for the CDR3 is TGCAGTGCTATCGGGACAGGGGTGATGAACACTGAAGCTTTCTTT.

This clonotype was seen ten or more times. The V gene is TRBV24-1, the J gene TRBJ2-7; 7 bases fit TRBD2. This CDR3 has 15 residues. The V and J ends lost 0 bases and 3 bases, in that order; junction bases with no gene match: 4. Looked up from germline, CDR1 is KGHDR and CDR2 is SFDVKD. The CDR3 region has the DNA TGTGCCACCAGTGATTTGCGGGGGGTTATCTACGAGCAGTACTTC. This encodes CATSDLRGVIYEQYF.

The table lists this clonotype with many counts. V and J are TRBV20-1 and TRBJ2-5; TRBD1 matches at 10 bases. After removal of 0 bases from V and 3 bases from J, the junction contained 1 base not matched to a gene. CDR3 length: 14 amino acids. Germline CDR1 DFQATT, CDR2 SNEGSKA (reference sequence). CDR3 DNA sequence: TGCAGTGCTAGAGACGGGACAGGGGAAGAGACCCAGTACTTC. It specifies CSARDGTGEETQYF.

This clonotype was seen only a few times. The CDR3 spells CASRSFSYEQYF. The CDR3 DNA reads TGTGCCAGCAGATCCTTCTCCTACGAGCAGTACTTC. V usage is TRBV27 and J usage is TRBJ2-7; D call uncertain. Germline CDR1 is MNHEY and CDR2 is SMNVEV (reference sequence). This CDR3 comprises 12 residues. The V and J ends lost 6 bases and 0 bases respectively, with 6 bases between them.

J is TRBJ2-1 and V is TRBV20-1, with D possibly being TRBD2 (7 bases). Trimming cost V 3 bases and J 5 bases, with 14 bases left between them. The CDR3 consists of 14 residues. Germline lookup yields CDR1 DFQATT and CDR2 SNEGSKA (reference sequence). The CDR3 loop reads CSARRGGVNNEQFF. For the CDR3, the DNA is TGCAGTGCTAGGAGGGGGGGTGTGAACAATGAGCAGTTCTTC.